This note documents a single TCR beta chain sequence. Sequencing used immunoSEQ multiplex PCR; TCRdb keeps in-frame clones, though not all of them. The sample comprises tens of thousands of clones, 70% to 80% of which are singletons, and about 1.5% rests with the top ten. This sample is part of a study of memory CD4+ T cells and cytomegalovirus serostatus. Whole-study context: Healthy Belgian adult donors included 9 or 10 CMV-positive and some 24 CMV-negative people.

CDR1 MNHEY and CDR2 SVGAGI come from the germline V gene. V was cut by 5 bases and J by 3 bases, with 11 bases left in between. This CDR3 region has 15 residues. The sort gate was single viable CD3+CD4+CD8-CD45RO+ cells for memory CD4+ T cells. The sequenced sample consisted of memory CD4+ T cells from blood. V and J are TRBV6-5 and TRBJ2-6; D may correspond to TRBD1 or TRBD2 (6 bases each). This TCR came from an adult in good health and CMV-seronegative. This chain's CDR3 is CASSAEGVGANVLTF. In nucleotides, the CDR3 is TGTGCCAGCAGTGCGGAGGGGGTTGGGGCCAACGTCCTGACTTTC.